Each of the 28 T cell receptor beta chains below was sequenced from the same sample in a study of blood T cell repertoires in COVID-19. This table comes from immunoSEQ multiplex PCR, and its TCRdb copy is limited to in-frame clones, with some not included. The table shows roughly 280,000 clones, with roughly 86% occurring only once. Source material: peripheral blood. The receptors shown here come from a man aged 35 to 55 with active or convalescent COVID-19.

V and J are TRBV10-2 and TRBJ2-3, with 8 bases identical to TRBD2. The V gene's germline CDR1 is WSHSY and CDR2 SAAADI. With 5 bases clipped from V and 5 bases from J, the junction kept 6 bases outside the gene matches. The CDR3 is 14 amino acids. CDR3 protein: CASSMSGGIDTQYF. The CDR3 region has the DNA TGCGCCAGCAGTATGAGCGGGGGAATAGATACGCAGTATTTT.

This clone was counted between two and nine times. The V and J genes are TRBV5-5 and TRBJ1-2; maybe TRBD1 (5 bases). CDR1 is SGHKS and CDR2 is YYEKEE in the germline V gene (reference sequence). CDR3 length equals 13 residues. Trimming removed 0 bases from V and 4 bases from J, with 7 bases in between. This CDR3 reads CASSLAGGYGYTF. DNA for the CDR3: TGTGCCAGCAGCTTGGCGGGGGGCTATGGCTACACCTTC.

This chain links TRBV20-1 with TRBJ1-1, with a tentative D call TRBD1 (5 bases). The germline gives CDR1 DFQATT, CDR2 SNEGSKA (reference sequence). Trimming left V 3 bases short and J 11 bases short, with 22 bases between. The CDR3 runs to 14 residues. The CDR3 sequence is CSASPFWGGFLAFF. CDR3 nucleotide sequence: TGCAGTGCTAGTCCCTTTTGGGGGGGGTTTCTGGCTTTCTTT.

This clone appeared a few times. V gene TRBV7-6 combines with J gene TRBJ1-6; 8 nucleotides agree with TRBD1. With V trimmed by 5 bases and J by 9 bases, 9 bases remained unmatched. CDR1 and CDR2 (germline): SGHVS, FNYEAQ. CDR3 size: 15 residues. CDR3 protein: CASSPMDRASSPLHF. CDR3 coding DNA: TGTGCCAGCAGCCCCATGGACAGGGCGAGTTCACCCCTCCACTTT.

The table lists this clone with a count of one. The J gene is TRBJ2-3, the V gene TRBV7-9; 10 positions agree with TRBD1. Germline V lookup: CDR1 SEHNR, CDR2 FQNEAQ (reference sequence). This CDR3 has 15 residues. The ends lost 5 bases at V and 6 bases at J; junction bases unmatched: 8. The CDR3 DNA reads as TGTGCCAGCAGCGCCCGACAGGGGGCACGGGATACGCAGTATTTT. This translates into CASSARQGARDTQYF.

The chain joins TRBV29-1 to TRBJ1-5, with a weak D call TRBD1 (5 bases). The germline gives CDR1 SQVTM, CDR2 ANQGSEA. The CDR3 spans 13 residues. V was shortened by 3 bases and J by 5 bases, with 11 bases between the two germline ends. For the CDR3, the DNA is TGCAGCGTTGAGGTGGGGGACTATCAGCCCCAGCATTTT. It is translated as CSVEVGDYQPQHF.

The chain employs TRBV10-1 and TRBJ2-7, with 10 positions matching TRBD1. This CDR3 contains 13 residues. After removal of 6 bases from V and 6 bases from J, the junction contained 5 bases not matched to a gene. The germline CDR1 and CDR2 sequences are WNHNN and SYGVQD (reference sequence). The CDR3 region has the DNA TGCGCCAGCAGACCGGGACAGGGGCGCGAGCAGTACTTC. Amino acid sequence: CASRPGQGREQYF.

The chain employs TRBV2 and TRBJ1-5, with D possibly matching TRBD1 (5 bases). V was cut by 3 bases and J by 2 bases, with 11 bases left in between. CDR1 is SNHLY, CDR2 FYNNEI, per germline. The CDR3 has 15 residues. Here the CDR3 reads CASSDQPGGNQPQHF. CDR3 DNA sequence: TGTGCCAGCAGTGATCAACCGGGGGGCAATCAGCCCCAGCATTTT. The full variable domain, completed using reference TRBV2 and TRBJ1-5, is EPEVTQTPSHQVTQMGQEVILRCVPISNHLYFYWYRQILGQKVEFLVSFYNNEISEKSEIFDDQFSVERPDGSNFTLKIRSTKLEDSAMYFCASSDQPGGNQPQHFGDGTRLSIL.

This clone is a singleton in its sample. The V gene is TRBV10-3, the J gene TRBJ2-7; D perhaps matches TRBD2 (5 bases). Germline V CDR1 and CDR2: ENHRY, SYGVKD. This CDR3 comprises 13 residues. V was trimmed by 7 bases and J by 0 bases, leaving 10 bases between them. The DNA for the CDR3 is TGTGCCATCAAACCGGGGAGCTCCTACGAGCAGTACTTC. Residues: CAIKPGSSYEQYF.

CDR3 residues: CASKSSGASYEQYF. In DNA form, the CDR3 reads TGTGCCAGCAAATCTAGCGGGGCCTCCTACGAGCAGTACTTC. This chain uses TRBV6-5 with TRBJ2-7, with TRBD2 matching over 9 bases. The CDR3 is 14 amino acids. The germline V gene encodes CDR1 MNHEY and CDR2 SVGAGI. V was clipped by 7 bases and J by 0 bases; unmatched bases: 4.

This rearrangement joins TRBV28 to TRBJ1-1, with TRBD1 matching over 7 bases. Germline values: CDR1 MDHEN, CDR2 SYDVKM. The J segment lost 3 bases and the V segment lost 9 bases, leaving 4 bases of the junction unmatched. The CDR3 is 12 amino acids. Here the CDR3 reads CASRDSYTEAFF. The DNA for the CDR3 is TGTGCCAGTCGGGACAGCTACACTGAAGCTTTCTTT.

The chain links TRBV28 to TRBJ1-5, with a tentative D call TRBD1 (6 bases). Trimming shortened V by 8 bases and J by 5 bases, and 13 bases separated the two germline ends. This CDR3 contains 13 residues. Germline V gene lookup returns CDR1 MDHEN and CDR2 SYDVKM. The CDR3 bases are TGTGCCAGCGGCGCACAGGGCGATCAGCCCCAGCATTTT. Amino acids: CASGAQGDQPQHF.

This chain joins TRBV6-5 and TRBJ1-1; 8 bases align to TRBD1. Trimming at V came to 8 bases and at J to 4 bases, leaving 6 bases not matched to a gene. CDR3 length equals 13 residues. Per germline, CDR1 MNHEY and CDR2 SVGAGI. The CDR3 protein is CASRGQGSTEAFF. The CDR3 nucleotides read TGTGCCAGCCGCGGACAGGGTAGCACTGAAGCTTTCTTT.

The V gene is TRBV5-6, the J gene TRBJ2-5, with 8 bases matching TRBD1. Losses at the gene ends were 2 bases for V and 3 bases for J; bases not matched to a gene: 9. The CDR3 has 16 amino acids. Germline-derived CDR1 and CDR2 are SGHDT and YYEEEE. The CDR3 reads CASSLDPGQEKETQYF. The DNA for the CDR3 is TGTGCCAGCAGCTTAGACCCGGGACAGGAGAAAGAGACCCAGTACTTC.

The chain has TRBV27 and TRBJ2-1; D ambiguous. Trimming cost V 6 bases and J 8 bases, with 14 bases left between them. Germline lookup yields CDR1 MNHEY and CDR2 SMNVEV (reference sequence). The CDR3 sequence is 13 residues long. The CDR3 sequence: CASSFSPTDEQFF. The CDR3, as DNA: TGTGCCAGCAGCTTTTCCCCTACCGATGAGCAGTTCTTC.

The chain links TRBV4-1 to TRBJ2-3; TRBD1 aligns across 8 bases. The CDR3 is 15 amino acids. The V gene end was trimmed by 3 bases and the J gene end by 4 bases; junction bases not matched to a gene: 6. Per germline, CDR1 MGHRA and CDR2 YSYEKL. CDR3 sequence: CASSQTGVVADTQYF. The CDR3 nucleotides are TGCGCCAGCAGCCAGACAGGGGTTGTGGCAGATACGCAGTATTTT.

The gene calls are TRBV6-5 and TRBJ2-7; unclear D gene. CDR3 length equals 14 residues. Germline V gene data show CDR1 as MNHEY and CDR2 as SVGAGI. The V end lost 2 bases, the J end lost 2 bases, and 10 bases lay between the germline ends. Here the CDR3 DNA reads TGTGCCAGCAGTTACAATTCCCCGGCCTACGAGCAGTACTTC. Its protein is CASSYNSPAYEQYF.

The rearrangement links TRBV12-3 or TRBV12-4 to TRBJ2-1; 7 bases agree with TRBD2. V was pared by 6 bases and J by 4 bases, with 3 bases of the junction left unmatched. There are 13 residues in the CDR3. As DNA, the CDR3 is TGTGCCAGCAGGTCGGGGGGATACAATGAGCAGTTCTTC. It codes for CASRSGGYNEQFF.

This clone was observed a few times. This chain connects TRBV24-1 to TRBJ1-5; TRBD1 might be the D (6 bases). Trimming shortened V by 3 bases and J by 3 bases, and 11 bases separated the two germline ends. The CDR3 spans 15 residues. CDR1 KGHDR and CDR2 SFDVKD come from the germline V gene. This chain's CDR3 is CATSDPGQINQPQHF. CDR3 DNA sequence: TGTGCCACCAGTGATCCCGGACAGATCAATCAGCCCCAGCATTTT.

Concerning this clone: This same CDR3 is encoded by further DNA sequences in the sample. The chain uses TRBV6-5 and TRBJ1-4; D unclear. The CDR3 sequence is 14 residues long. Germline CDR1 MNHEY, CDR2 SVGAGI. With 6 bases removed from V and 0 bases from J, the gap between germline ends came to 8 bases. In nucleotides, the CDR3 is TGTGCCAGCAGGTCGGGAACAACTAATGAAAAACTGTTTTTT. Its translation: CASRSGTTNEKLFF.

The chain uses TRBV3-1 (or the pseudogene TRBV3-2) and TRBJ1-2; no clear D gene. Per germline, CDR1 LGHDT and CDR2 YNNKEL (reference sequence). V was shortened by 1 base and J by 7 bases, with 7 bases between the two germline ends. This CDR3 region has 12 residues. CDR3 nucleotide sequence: TGTGCCAGCAGCCAAGTCGCGGGTGGCTACACCTTC. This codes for CASSQVAGGYTF.

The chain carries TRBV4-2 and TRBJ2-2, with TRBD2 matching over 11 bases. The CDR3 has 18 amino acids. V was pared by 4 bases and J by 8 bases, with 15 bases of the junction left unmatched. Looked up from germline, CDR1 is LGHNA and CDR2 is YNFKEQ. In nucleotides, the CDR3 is TGTGCCAGCAGCCTAACAACCCTAACTAGCGGGAGTTCTGGGGAGCTGTTTTTT. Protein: CASSLTTLTSGSSGELFF.

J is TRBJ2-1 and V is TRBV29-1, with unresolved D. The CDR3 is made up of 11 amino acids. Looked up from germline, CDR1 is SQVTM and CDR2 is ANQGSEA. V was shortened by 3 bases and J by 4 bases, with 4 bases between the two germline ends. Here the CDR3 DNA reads TGCAGCGTTGACAGATACAATGAGCAGTTCTTC. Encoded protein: CSVDRYNEQFF.

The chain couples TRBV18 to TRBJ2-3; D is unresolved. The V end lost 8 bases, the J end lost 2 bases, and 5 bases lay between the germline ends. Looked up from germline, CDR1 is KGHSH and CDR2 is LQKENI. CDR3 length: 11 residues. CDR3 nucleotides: TGTGCCAGCCAATCCACAGATACGCAGTATTTT. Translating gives CASQSTDTQYF.

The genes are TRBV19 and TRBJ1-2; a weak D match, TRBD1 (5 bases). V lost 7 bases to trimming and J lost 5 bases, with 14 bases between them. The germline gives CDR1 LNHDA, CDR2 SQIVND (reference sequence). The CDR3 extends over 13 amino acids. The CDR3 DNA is TGTGCCAGTAAAGACGTGGGGCTATATGGCTACACCTTC. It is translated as CASKDVGLYGYTF. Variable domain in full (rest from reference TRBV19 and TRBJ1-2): DGGITQSPKYLFRKEGQNVTLSCEQNLNHDAMYWYRQDPGQGLRLIYYSQIVNDFQKGDIAEGYSVSREKKESFPLTVTSAQKNPTAFYLCASKDVGLYGYTFGSGTRLTVV.

The CDR3 loop reads CASKFRQGAVAFF. The CDR3 DNA reads TGTGCCAGCAAGTTCAGGCAGGGGGCAGTAGCTTTCTTT. This sequence joins TRBV28 and TRBJ1-1; 8 bases align to TRBD1. The ends lost 7 bases at V and 10 bases at J; junction bases unmatched: 11. Per germline, CDR1 MDHEN and CDR2 SYDVKM. CDR3 size: 13 residues.

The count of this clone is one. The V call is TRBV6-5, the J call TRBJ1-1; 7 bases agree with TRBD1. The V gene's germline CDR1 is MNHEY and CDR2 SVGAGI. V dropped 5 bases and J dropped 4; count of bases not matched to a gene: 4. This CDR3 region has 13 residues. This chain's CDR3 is CASSPQGTTEAFF. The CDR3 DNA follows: TGTGCCAGCAGTCCACAGGGGACCACTGAAGCTTTCTTT.

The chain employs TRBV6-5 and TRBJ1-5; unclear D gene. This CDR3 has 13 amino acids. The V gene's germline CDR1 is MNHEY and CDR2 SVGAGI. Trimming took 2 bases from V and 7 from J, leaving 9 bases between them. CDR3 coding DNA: TGTGCCAGCAGTTACAACAGTCAGCAGCCCCAGCATTTT. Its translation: CASSYNSQQPQHF.